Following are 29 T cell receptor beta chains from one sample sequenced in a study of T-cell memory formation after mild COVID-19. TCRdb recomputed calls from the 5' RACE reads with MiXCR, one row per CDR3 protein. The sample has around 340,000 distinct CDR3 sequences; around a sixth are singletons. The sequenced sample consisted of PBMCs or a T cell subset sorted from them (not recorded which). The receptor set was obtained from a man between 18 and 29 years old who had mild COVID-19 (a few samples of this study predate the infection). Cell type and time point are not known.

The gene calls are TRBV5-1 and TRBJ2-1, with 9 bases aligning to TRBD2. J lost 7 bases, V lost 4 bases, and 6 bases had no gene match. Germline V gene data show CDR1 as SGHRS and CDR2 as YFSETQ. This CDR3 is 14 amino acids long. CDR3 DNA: TGCGCCAGCAGCGTAGCGGGGGCTCTGAATGAGCAGTTCTTC. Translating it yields CASSVAGALNEQFF.

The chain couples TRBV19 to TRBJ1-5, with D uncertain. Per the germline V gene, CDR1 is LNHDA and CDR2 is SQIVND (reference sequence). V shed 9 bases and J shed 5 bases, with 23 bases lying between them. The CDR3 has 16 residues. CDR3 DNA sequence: TGTGCCAGCTCCGATGAGGACCCCCGAGGGCATCAGCCCCAGCATTTT. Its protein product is CASSDEDPRGHQPQHF.

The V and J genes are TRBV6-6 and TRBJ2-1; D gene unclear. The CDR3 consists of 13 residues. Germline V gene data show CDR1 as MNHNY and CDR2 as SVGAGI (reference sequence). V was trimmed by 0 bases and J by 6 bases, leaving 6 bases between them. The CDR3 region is CASSYSWGNEQFF. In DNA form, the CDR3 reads TGTGCCAGCAGTTACTCGTGGGGCAATGAGCAGTTCTTC.

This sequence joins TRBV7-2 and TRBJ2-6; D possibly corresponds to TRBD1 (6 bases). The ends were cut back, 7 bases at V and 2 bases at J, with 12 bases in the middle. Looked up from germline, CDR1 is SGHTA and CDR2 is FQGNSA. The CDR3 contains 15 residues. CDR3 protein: CASTSTGTGANVLTF. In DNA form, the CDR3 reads TGTGCCAGCACCTCTACAGGGACTGGGGCCAACGTCCTGACTTTC.

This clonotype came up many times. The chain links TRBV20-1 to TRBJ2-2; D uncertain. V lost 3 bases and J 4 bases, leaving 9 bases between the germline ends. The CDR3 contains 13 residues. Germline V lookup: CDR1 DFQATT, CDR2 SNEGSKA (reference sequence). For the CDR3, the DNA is TGCAGTGCTAGGGCCGGATTCACCGGGGAGCTGTTTTTT. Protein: CSARAGFTGELFF.

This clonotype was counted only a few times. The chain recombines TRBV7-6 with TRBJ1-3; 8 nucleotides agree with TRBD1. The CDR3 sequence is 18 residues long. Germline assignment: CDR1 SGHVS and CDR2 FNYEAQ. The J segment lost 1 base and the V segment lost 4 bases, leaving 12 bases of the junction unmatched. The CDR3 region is CASSSSTGVTPSGNTIYF. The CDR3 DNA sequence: TGTGCCAGCAGCTCCTCGACAGGGGTCACCCCGTCTGGAAACACCATATATTTT.

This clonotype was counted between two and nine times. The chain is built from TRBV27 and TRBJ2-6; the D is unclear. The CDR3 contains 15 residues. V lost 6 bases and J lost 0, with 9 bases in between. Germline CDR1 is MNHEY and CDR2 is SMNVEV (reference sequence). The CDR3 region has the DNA TGTGCCAGCAGCTCTTGGAGCTCTGGGGCCAACGTCCTGACTTTC. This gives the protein CASSSWSSGANVLTF.

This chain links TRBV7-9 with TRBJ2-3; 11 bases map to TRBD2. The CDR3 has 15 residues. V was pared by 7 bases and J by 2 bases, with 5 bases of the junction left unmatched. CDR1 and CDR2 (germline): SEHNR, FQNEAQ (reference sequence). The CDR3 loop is CASNIAGGNTDTQYF. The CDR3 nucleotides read TGTGCCAGCAACATAGCGGGGGGGAACACAGATACGCAGTATTTT.

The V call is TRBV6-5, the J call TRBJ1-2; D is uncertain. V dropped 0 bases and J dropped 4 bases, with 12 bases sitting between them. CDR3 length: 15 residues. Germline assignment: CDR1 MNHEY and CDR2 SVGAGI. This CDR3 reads CASSYSKGEVYGYTF. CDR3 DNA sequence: TGTGCCAGCAGTTACTCGAAGGGAGAAGTCTATGGCTACACCTTC.

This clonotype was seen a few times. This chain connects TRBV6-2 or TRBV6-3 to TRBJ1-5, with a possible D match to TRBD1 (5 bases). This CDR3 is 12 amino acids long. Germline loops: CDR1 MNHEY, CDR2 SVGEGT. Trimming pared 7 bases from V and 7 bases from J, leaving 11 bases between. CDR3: CASNRGGQPQHF. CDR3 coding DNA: TGTGCCAGCAATCGCGGGGGGCAGCCCCAGCATTTT.

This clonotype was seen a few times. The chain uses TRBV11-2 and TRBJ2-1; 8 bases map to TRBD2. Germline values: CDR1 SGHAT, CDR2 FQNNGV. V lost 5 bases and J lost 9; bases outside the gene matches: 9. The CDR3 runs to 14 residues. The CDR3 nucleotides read TGTGCCAGCAGCCTACCCAGCGGGGGCGGTGAGCAGTTCTTC. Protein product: CASSLPSGGGEQFF.

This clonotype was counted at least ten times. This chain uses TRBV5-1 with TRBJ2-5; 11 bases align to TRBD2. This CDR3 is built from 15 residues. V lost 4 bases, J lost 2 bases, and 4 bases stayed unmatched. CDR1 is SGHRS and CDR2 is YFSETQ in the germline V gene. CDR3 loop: CASSTGTSGQETQYF. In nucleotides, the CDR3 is TGCGCCAGCAGCACCGGGACTAGCGGTCAAGAGACCCAGTACTTC.

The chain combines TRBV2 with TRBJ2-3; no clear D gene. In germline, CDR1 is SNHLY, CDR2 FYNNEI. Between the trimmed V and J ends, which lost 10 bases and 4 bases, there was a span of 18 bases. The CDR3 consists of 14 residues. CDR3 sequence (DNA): TGTGCCACCTCCGGATTGGGGTTTGCAGATACGCAGTATTTT. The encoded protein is CATSGLGFADTQYF. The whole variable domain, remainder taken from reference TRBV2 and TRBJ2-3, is EPEVTQTPSHQVTQMGQEVILRCVPISNHLYFYWYRQILGQKVEFLVSFYNNEISEKSEIFDDQFSVERPDGSNFTLKIRSTKLEDSAMYFCATSGLGFADTQYFGPGTRLTVL.

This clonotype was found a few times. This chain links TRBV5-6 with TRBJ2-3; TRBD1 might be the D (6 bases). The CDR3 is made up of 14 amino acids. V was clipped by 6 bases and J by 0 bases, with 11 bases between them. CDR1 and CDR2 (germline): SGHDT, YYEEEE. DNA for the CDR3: TGTGCCAGCATGGACAGATCTAGCACAGATACGCAGTATTTT. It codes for CASMDRSSTDTQYF.

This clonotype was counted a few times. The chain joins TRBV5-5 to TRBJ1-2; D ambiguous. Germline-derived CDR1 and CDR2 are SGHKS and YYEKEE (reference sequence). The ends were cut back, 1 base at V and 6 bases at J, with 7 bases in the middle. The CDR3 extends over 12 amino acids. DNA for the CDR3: TGTGCCAGCAGCTTGCGTGTCCATGGCTACACCTTC. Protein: CASSLRVHGYTF.

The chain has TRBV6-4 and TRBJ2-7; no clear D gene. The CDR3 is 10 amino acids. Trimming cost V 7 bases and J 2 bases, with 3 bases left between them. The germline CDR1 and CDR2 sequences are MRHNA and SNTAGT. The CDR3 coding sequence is TGTGCCAGCACGACCTACGAGCAGTACGTC. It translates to CASTTYEQYV.

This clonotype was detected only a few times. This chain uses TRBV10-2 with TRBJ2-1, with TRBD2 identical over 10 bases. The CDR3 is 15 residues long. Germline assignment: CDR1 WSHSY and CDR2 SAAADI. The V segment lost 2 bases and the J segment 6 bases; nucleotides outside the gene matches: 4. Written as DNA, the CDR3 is TGCGCCAGCAGTGAGAAGTTAGCGGGGGGCAATGAGCAGTTCTTC. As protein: CASSEKLAGGNEQFF.

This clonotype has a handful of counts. CDR3 loop: CASKAAGGPLNEQFF. The DNA of the CDR3 is TGTGCCAGCAAAGCAGCGGGGGGGCCATTAAATGAGCAGTTCTTC. The rearrangement joins TRBV28 to TRBJ2-1, with TRBD2 identical over 10 bases. Trimming took 7 bases from V and 7 from J; bases not matched to a gene: 10. The CDR3 totals 15 residues. Germline CDR1 reads MDHEN; CDR2 reads SYDVKM.

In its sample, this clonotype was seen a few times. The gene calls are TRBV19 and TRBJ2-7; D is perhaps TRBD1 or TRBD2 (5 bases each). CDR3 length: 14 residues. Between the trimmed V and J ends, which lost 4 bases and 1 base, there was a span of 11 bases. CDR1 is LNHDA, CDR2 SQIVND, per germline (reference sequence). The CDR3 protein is CASSKGPNSYEQYF. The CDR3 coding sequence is TGTGCCAGTAGTAAGGGACCGAATTCCTACGAGCAGTACTTC.

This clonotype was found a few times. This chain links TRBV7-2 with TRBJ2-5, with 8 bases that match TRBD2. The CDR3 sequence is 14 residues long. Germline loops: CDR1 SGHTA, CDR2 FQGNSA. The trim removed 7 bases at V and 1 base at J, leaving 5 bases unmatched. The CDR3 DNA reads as TGTGCCAGCACCCGGGGGGGCCTCCAAGAGACCCAGTACTTC. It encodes CASTRGGLQETQYF. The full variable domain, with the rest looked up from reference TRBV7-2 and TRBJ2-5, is GAGVSQSPSNKVTEKGKDVELRCDPISGHTALYWYRQSLGQGLEFLIYFQGNSAPDKSGLPSDRFSAERTGGSVSTLTIQRTQQEDSAVYLCASTRGGLQETQYFGPGTRLLVL.

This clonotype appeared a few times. This chain's CDR3 is CASSNDPQTQYF. In nucleotides, the CDR3 is TGTGCCAGCAGCAACGACCCCCAGACCCAGTACTTC. The rearrangement uses TRBV7-3 and TRBJ2-5, with D unresolved. The CDR3 is 12 amino acids. Trimming pared 5 bases from V and 6 bases from J, leaving 10 bases between. The V gene's germline CDR1 is SGHTA and CDR2 FQGTGA.

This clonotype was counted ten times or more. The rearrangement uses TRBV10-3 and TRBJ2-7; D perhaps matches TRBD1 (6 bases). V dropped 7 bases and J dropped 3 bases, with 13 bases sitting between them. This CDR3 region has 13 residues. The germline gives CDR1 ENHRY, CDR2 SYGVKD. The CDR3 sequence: CAIKIPDSYEQYF. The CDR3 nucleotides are TGTGCCATCAAGATACCGGACAGCTACGAGCAGTACTTC.

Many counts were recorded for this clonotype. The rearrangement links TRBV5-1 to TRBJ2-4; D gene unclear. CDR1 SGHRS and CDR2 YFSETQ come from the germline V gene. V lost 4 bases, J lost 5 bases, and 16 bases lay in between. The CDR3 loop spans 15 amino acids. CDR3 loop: CASSQGWRVENIQYF. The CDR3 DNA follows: TGCGCCAGCAGCCAAGGATGGCGAGTGGAAAACATTCAGTACTTC.

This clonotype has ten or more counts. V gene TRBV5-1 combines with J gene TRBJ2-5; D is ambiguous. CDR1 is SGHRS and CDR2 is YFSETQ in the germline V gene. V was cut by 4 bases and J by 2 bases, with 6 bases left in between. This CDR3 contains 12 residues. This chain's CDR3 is CASSIQQETQYF. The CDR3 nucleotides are TGCGCCAGCAGCATTCAGCAAGAGACCCAGTACTTC.

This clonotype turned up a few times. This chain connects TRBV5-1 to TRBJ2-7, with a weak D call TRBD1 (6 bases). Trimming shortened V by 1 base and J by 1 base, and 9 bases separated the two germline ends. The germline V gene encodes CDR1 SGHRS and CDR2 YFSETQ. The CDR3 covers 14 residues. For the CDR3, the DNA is TGCGCCAGCAGCTTGAAACAGGGTTCCTACGAGCAGTACTTC. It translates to CASSLKQGSYEQYF.

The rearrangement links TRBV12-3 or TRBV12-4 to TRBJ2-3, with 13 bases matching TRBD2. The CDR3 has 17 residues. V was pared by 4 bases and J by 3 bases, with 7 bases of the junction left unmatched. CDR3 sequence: CASSSWTSGGRTDTQYF. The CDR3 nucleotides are TGTGCCAGCAGTTCGTGGACTAGCGGGGGCCGGACAGATACGCAGTATTTT.

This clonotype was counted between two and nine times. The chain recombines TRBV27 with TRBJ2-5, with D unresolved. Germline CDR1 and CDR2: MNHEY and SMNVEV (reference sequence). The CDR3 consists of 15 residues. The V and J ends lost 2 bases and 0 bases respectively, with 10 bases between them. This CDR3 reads CASSLRFLYQETQYF. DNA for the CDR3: TGTGCCAGCAGTTTAAGGTTCTTATACCAAGAGACCCAGTACTTC.

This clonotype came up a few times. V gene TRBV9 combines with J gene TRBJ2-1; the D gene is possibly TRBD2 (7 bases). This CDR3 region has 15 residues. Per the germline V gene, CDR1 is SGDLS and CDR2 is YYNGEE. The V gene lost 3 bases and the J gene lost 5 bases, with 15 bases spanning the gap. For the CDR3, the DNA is TGTGCCAGCAGCGCGTGGGGGGGGCCGCACAATGAGCAGTTCTTC. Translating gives CASSAWGGPHNEQFF. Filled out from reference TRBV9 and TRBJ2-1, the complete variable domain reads DSGVTQTPKHLITATGQRVTLRCSPRSGDLSVYWYQQSLDQGLQFLIQYYNGEERAKGNILERFSAQQFPDLHSELNLSSLELGDSALYFCASSAWGGPHNEQFFGPGTRLTVL.

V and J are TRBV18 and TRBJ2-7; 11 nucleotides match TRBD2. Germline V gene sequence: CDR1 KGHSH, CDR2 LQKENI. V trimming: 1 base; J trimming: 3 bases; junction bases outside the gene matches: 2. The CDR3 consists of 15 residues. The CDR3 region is CASSPLAGGDYEQYF. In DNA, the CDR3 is TGTGCCAGCTCACCACTAGCGGGGGGGGACTACGAGCAGTACTTC. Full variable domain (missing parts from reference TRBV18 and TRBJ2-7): NAGVMQNPRHLVRRRGQEARLRCSPMKGHSHVYWYRQLPEEGLKFMVYLQKENIIDESGMPKERFSAEFPKEGPSILRIQQVVRGDSAAYFCASSPLAGGDYEQYFGPGTRLTVT.